These 23 T cell receptor beta chains share one sample of origin, sequenced in a study of cytomegalovirus exposure and HLA in healthy donors. The study ran its PCR with 60 Vbeta and 13 Jbeta primers. TCRdb's copy holds only in-frame clones and misses some; the assay was immunoSEQ multiplex PCR. The repertoire holds some 140,000 clones, with 80% as singletons. Sequenced: PBMCs. The receptors derive from a male donor in good health and CMV-seropositive.

The chain is built from TRBV6-5 and TRBJ2-5; D is perhaps TRBD2 (6 bases). This CDR3 region has 15 residues. V was pared by 2 bases and J by 5 bases, with 15 bases between. Germline V CDR1 and CDR2: MNHEY, SVGAGI. The CDR3, as DNA: TGTGCCAGCAGTTACGTCGTTCGGGGGAGGGAGACCCAGTACTTC. Its protein product is CASSYVVRGRETQYF.

V and J are TRBV30 and TRBJ1-5; TRBD1 matches at 8 bases. The ends lost 4 bases at V and 4 bases at J; junction bases unmatched: 9. The CDR3 has 15 amino acids. Germline V gene lookup returns CDR1 GTSNPN and CDR2 SVGIG (reference sequence). CDR3: CAWTPGQALNQPQHF. The DNA for the CDR3 is TGTGCCTGGACCCCGGGACAGGCCCTAAATCAGCCCCAGCATTTT.

This chain joins TRBV10-2 and TRBJ2-3; 10 bases align to TRBD2. Trimming cost V 4 bases and J 1 base; bases outside gene matches: 8. The CDR3 totals 17 residues. CDR1 is WSHSY, CDR2 SAAADI, per germline. The CDR3 bases are TGCGCCAGCAGTGCTAGCGGGGGTATATACGGCACAGATACGCAGTATTTT. Amino acid sequence: CASSASGGIYGTDTQYF.

This clone was recorded a few times. The V call is TRBV27, the J call TRBJ2-2, with D perhaps TRBD1 (6 bases). The germline V gene encodes CDR1 MNHEY and CDR2 SMNVEV (reference sequence). The V gene lost 4 bases and the J gene lost 7 bases, with 16 bases spanning the gap. The CDR3 is 15 residues long. The CDR3 bases are TGTGCCAGCAGTTCAACAGGGTACTTGGTCGGGGAGCTGTTTTTT. This sequence encodes CASSSTGYLVGELFF.

The rearrangement uses TRBV2 and TRBJ2-3; TRBD2 is a possible D gene (6 bases). V lost 10 bases and J lost 4, with 18 bases in between. This CDR3 spans 14 amino acids. Germline loops: CDR1 SNHLY, CDR2 FYNNEI. This CDR3 is CANSPGLGADTQYF. In DNA, the CDR3 is TGTGCCAACTCACCGGGACTCGGGGCAGATACGCAGTATTTT.

The rearrangement links TRBV4-1 to TRBJ2-7; the D gene is possibly TRBD1 (5 bases). Germline V gene data show CDR1 as MGHRA and CDR2 as YSYEKL. The CDR3 is made up of 17 amino acids. The V end was cut by 0 bases, the J end by 3 bases, with 18 bases between. The CDR3 protein is CASSQDLHSGFVYEQYF. The CDR3 DNA reads TGCGCCAGCAGCCAAGACCTTCATTCAGGGTTTGTCTACGAGCAGTACTTC.

This rearrangement joins TRBV9 to TRBJ1-1; a possible D gene is TRBD1 (6 bases). Per germline, CDR1 SGDLS and CDR2 YYNGEE. Trimming removed 0 bases at V and 2 bases at J, with 14 bases between. CDR3 size: 16 residues. The CDR3 is CASSVGGGAGNTEAFF. The CDR3 DNA sequence: TGTGCCAGCAGCGTAGGGGGGGGCGCGGGTAACACTGAAGCTTTCTTT. The variable domain in full, with the rest retrieved from reference TRBV9 and TRBJ1-1, is DSGVTQTPKHLITATGQRVTLRCSPRSGDLSVYWYQQSLDQGLQFLIQYYNGEERAKGNILERFSAQQFPDLHSELNLSSLELGDSALYFCASSVGGGAGNTEAFFGQGTRLTVV.

The CDR3 reads CASSFENEQYF. The DNA of the CDR3 is TGTGCCAGCAGTTTTGAGAACGAGCAGTACTTC. The chain recombines TRBV28 with TRBJ2-7; D call uncertain. With 3 bases removed from V and 5 bases from J, the gap between germline ends came to 5 bases. Looked up from germline, CDR1 is MDHEN and CDR2 is SYDVKM. CDR3 size: 11 residues.

The rearrangement links TRBV28 to TRBJ2-7, with TRBD1 as a possible D gene (5 bases). This CDR3 is 13 amino acids long. Germline V gives CDR1 MDHEN, CDR2 SYDVKM. Trimming shortened V by 6 bases and J by 3 bases, and 12 bases separated the two germline ends. The CDR3: CASRLGQGYEQYF. The CDR3 nucleotides read TGTGCCAGCAGGCTCGGGCAGGGCTACGAGCAGTACTTC.

This rearrangement joins TRBV6-1 to TRBJ2-7; 7 bases map to TRBD2. The CDR3 has 14 amino acids. The junction had 9 bases not matched to a gene; V was cut back by 6 bases and J by 4 bases. Germline CDR1 MNHNS, CDR2 SASEGT. DNA of the CDR3: TGTGCCAGCAGGCTTCTAGGACTAGGGTACGAGCAGTACTTC. Protein sequence: CASRLLGLGYEQYF.

This rearrangement joins TRBV27 to TRBJ2-5; 7 positions agree with TRBD2. Trimming cost V 6 bases and J 5 bases; bases outside gene matches: 12. CDR1 and CDR2 from the germline V gene are MNHEY and SMNVEV (reference sequence). The CDR3 loop spans 15 amino acids. Here the CDR3 DNA reads TGTGCCAGCAGCCCCTTCTTAACTAGCGCGGAGACCCAGTACTTC. Its translation: CASSPFLTSAETQYF.

The genes are TRBV9 and TRBJ1-4, with D unclear. The V gene's germline CDR1 is SGDLS and CDR2 YYNGEE. This CDR3 is 15 amino acids long. V lost 0 bases and J lost 0, with 6 bases in between. In DNA form, the CDR3 reads TGTGCCAGCAGCGTAGGGCGGACAACTAATGAAAAACTGTTTTTT. Amino acid sequence: CASSVGRTTNEKLFF.

A few counts support this clone. The V gene is TRBV19, the J gene TRBJ2-5; 9 nucleotides line up with TRBD1. The ends lost 7 bases at V and 11 bases at J; junction bases unmatched: 11. Germline CDR1 reads LNHDA; CDR2 reads SQIVND (reference sequence). The CDR3 runs 13 residues. The CDR3 coding sequence is TGTGCCAGTACCGGGACAGGGTCGCGAGAGCAGTACTTC. Translating gives CASTGTGSREQYF.

The chain employs TRBV9 and TRBJ1-1, with D tentatively TRBD1 (6 bases). In germline, CDR1 is SGDLS, CDR2 YYNGEE. V lost 3 bases and J 7 bases, leaving 22 bases between the germline ends. This CDR3 region has 16 residues. The CDR3 loop reads CASSDPGADGRIEAFF. CDR3 bases: TGTGCCAGCAGCGACCCAGGGGCCGACGGTCGGATTGAAGCTTTCTTT.

This chain uses TRBV5-6 with TRBJ1-3, with D unresolved. From germline, CDR1 is SGHDT and CDR2 YYEEEE. Between the trimmed V and J ends, which lost 0 bases and 3 bases, there was a span of 10 bases. The CDR3 has 15 residues. CDR3 DNA sequence: TGTGCCAGCAGCTTGGGGCCCGGGGTTGGAAACACCATATATTTT. Translated, it gives CASSLGPGVGNTIYF. The complete variable domain, with remaining parts taken from reference TRBV5-6 and TRBJ1-3, reads DAGVTQSPTHLIKTRGQQVTLRCSPKSGHDTVSWYQQALGQGPQFIFQYYEEEERQRGNFPDRFSGHQFPNYSSELNVNALLLGDSALYLCASSLGPGVGNTIYFGEGSWLTVV.

This rearrangement joins TRBV28 to TRBJ2-2, with a possible D match to TRBD1 (6 bases). Germline lookup yields CDR1 MDHEN and CDR2 SYDVKM. This CDR3 spans 16 amino acids. Trimming removed 1 base at V and 4 bases at J, with 13 bases between. The DNA of the CDR3 is TGTGCCAGCAGTTTATTTTCAGGGGTCGGCACCGGGGAGCTGTTTTTT. It is translated as CASSLFSGVGTGELFF.

On this clone: Other DNA variants within this sample encode the same CDR3. The CDR3 protein is CASSLRGMNTEAFF. The DNA for the CDR3 is TGTGCCAGCAGTTTAAGGGGAATGAACACTGAAGCTTTCTTT. This chain connects TRBV27 to TRBJ1-1, with D perhaps matching TRBD1 (5 bases). V lost 2 bases to trimming and J lost 0 bases, with 7 bases between them. CDR1 is MNHEY and CDR2 is SMNVEV in the germline V gene (reference sequence). This CDR3 has 14 residues.

This rearrangement joins TRBV30 to TRBJ2-3; D may be TRBD1 (5 bases). V was shortened by 2 bases and J by 4 bases, with 13 bases between the two germline ends. This CDR3 is built from 14 residues. From germline, CDR1 is GTSNPN and CDR2 SVGIG (reference sequence). The CDR3 DNA is TGTGCCTGGAGTACAGGTAGTGGTCCAGATACGCAGTATTTT. It is translated as CAWSTGSGPDTQYF.

The table lists this clone with a few counts. CDR3 DNA: TGCGCCAGCAGCCAAGCCAAAGATACGCAGTATTTT. This gives the protein CASSQAKDTQYF. This sequence joins TRBV4-3 and TRBJ2-3; D is uncertain. Trimming took 1 base from V and 5 from J, leaving 4 bases between them. From germline, CDR1 is LGHNA and CDR2 YSLEER. The CDR3 length is 12 residues.

The gene calls are TRBV2 and TRBJ2-7; 8 nucleotides align to TRBD2. Germline V gene data show CDR1 as SNHLY and CDR2 as FYNNEI. After removal of 7 bases from V and 5 bases from J, the junction contained 7 bases not matched to a gene. The CDR3 totals 13 residues. This CDR3 reads CASTGGASHEQYF. The CDR3 DNA is TGTGCCAGCACCGGGGGGGCGTCGCACGAGCAGTACTTC.

The rearrangement uses TRBV19 and TRBJ1-1; 9 bases line up with TRBD1. The V segment lost 6 bases and the J segment 2 bases; nucleotides outside the gene matches: 1. Germline assignment: CDR1 LNHDA and CDR2 SQIVND (reference sequence). The CDR3 runs to 13 residues. The DNA of the CDR3 is TGTGCCAGTAGGACAGGGGGAAACACTGAAGCTTTCTTT. Its protein product is CASRTGGNTEAFF.

The chain couples TRBV7-9 to TRBJ1-5; the D is unclear. Deletions cut 5 bases from V and 5 bases from J, with 10 bases between. CDR3 length: 13 amino acids. Looked up from germline, CDR1 is SEHNR and CDR2 is FQNEAQ (reference sequence). DNA for the CDR3: TGTGCCAGCAGCCTGGAGGGTGATCAGCCCCAGCATTTT. Its protein is CASSLEGDQPQHF.

The rearrangement uses TRBV7-8 and TRBJ2-5; D perhaps matches TRBD2 (5 bases). The CDR3 totals 16 residues. V shed 5 bases and J shed 2 bases, with 18 bases lying between them. The germline V gene encodes CDR1 SGHVS and CDR2 FQNEAQ. The CDR3 DNA sequence: TGTGCCAGCAGCAAAGGGCCCGTTGGGAGTCAAGAGACCCAGTACTTC. Translation gives CASSKGPVGSQETQYF. The full variable domain, rest sourced from reference TRBV7-8 and TRBJ2-5, is GAGVSQSPRYKVAKRGQDVALRCDPISGHVSLFWYQQALGQGPEFLTYFQNEAQLDKSGLPSDRFFAERPEGSVSTLKIQRTQQEDSAVYLCASSKGPVGSQETQYFGPGTRLLVL.